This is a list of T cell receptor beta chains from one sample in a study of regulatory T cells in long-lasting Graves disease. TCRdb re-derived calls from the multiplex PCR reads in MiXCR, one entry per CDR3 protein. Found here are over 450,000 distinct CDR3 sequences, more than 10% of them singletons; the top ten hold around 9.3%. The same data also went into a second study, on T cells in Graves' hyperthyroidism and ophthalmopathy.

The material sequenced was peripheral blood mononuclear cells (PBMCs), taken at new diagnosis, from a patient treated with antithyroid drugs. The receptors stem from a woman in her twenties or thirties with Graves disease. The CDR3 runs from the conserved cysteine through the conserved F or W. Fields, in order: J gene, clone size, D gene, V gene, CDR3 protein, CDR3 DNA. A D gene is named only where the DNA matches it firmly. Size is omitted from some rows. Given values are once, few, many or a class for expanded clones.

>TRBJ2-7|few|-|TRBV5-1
CASSLVSGAMVEQYF
TGCGCCAGCAGCTTGGTGTCAGGGGCTATGGTCGAGCAGTACTTC
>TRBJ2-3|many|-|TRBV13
CASSLNGGTTDTQYF
TGTGCCAGCAGCTTAAACGGGGGCACCACAGATACGCAGTATTTT
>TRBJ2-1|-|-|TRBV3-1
CASSQDSGSYNEQFF
TGTGCCAGCAGCCAAGACAGCGGATCCTACAATGAGCAGTTCTTC
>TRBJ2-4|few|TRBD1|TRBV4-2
CAISQWDRGSKNIQYF
TGTGCCATCAGCCAATGGGACAGGGGTTCCAAAAACATTCAGTACTTC
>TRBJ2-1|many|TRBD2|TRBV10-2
CASSERGLAGVSEQFF
TGCGCCAGCAGTGAGAGGGGACTAGCGGGAGTAAGTGAGCAGTTCTTC
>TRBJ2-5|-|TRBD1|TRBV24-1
CATSDAQGAWMETQYF
TGTGCCACCAGTGATGCACAGGGGGCCTGGATGGAGACCCAGTACTTC
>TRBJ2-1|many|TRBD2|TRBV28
CASTAGTSGYNEQFF
TGTGCCAGCACCGCGGGGACTAGCGGGTACAATGAGCAGTTCTTC
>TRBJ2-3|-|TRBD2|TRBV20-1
CSAPGTSDTDTQYF
TGCAGTGCTCCCGGGACTAGCGACACAGATACGCAGTATTTT
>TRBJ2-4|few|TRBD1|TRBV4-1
CASSKTGAAGNIQYF
TGCGCCAGCAGCAAAACAGGGGCCGCGGGAAACATTCAGTACTTC
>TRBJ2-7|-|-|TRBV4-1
CASSQAAEQYF
TGCGCCAGCAGCCAAGCAGCCGAGCAGTACTTC
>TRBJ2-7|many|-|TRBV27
CASSLTSGVYSYEQYF
TGTGCCAGCAGTTTGACCTCAGGGGTTTATTCCTACGAGCAGTACTTC
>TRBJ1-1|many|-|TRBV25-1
CASSERFGRYTEAFF
TGTGCCAGCAGTGAACGGTTTGGGCGGTACACTGAAGCTTTCTTT
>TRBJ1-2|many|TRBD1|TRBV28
CASSSLSYRGRSGYTF
TGTGCCAGCAGTTCCCTAAGTTACAGGGGAAGGAGTGGCTACACCTTC
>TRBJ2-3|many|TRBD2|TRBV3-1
CASSLRLAGAADTQYF
TGTGCCAGCAGCCTTCGGTTAGCGGGTGCGGCAGATACGCAGTATTTT
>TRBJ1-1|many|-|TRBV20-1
CSARRGRWDDVNTEAFF
TGCAGTGCTAGAAGGGGACGATGGGACGACGTGAACACTGAAGCTTTCTTT
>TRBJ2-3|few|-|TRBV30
CAWEGGTSTDTQYF
TGTGCCTGGGAGGGGGGGACTAGCACAGATACGCAGTATTTT
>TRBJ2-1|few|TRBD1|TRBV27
CASRTLGPGTGRYNEQFF
TGTGCCAGCAGAACACTCGGCCCCGGGACAGGGAGATACAATGAGCAGTTCTTC
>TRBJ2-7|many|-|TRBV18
CASSRNGIYEQYF
TGTGCCAGCTCACGAAACGGGATCTACGAGCAGTACTTC
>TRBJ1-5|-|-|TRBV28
CASTTWGRGQPQHF
TGTGCCAGCACCACGTGGGGGCGAGGTCAGCCCCAGCATTTT
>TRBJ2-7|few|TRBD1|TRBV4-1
CASSNPRTGGHEQYF
TGCGCCAGCAGTAACCCCAGGACAGGGGGCCACGAGCAGTACTTC